The subject of this entry is one T cell receptor (beta chain). The investigators reverse transcribed all of the isolated RNA, so they sequenced expressed TCRB transcripts. Generated by immunoSEQ multiplex PCR, the TCRdb table keeps only in-frame clones and is missing some. Among hundreds of thousands of clones, roughly an eighth were seen once, and the ten largest hold around 0.02%. The data belong to a study of beta chain features in type 1 diabetes. This CDR3 region has 15 residues. CDR1 is MNHEY and CDR2 is SVGAGI in the germline V gene. V shed 2 bases, J shed 6 bases, and the junction held 4 bases outside the gene matches.

The sample consisted of naive CD4+ T cells from blood. This sequence was found in a young man in good health. The gene calls are TRBV6-5 and TRBJ1-2, with 12 nucleotides matching TRBD1. CDR3 loop: CASSYGTGGEDGYTF. The DNA of the CDR3 is TGTGCCAGCAGTTACGGGACAGGGGGCGAGGATGGCTACACCTTC.